These 21 T cell receptor beta chains originate from one sample sequenced in a study of cytomegalovirus exposure and HLA in healthy donors. PCR was performed using 60 Vbeta and 13 Jbeta primers. Generated by immunoSEQ multiplex PCR, the TCRdb table keeps only in-frame clones and is missing some. This table holds under 200,000 clones. The sample taken for sequencing was PBMCs. These receptors were collected from a woman younger than 30 in good health and CMV-seropositive.

This chain links TRBV29-1 with TRBJ1-1; TRBD1 matches at 7 bases. CDR1 and CDR2 (germline): SQVTM, ANQGSEA. This CDR3 region has 12 residues. The junction had 5 bases not matched to a gene; V was cut back by 5 bases and J by 5 bases. This CDR3 reads CSVRIQGTEAFF. The CDR3 nucleotides read TGCAGCGTTCGCATACAGGGGACTGAAGCTTTCTTT.

The chain carries TRBV28 and TRBJ1-2; the D is unclear. Per germline, CDR1 MDHEN and CDR2 SYDVKM. This CDR3 spans 14 amino acids. The V and J ends lost 1 base and 4 bases respectively, with 10 bases between them. Here the CDR3 DNA reads TGTGCCAGCAGTTTATACAGTCCTACCTATGGCTACACCTTC. The encoded protein is CASSLYSPTYGYTF.

The V and J genes are TRBV30 and TRBJ1-1; 8 nucleotides line up with TRBD1. V was clipped by 0 bases and J by 10 bases; unmatched bases: 7. The CDR3 covers 13 residues. Germline V gene data show CDR1 as GTSNPN and CDR2 as SVGIG (reference sequence). CDR3 residues: CAWSVGQGIGAFF. The DNA of the CDR3 is TGTGCCTGGAGTGTTGGACAGGGAATAGGAGCTTTCTTT.

The gene calls are TRBV13 and TRBJ2-7; 7 nucleotides match TRBD2. This CDR3 is 14 amino acids long. V trimming: 3 bases; J trimming: 3 bases; junction bases outside the gene matches: 5. Germline V CDR1 and CDR2: PRHDT, FYEKMQ (reference sequence). CDR3 residues: CASSFSTSSYEQYF. Here the CDR3 DNA reads TGTGCCAGCAGCTTCTCGACTAGCAGCTACGAGCAGTACTTC.

The genes are TRBV15 and TRBJ1-5; D gene uncertain. There are 15 residues in the CDR3. V lost 5 bases and J 0 bases, leaving 11 bases between the germline ends. Looked up from germline, CDR1 is LNHNV and CDR2 is YYDKDF (reference sequence). The chain's CDR3 is CATSGRVDSNQPQHF. CDR3 DNA sequence: TGTGCCACCAGCGGGCGGGTGGATAGCAATCAGCCCCAGCATTTT.

The chain has TRBV10-3 and TRBJ1-1; TRBD1 is a possible D gene (6 bases). This CDR3 comprises 15 residues. The V gene's germline CDR1 is ENHRY and CDR2 SYGVKD. V lost 4 bases, J lost 1 base, and 13 bases lay in between. DNA for the CDR3: TGTGCCATCAGTGGAAGAGGACAGCGGAACACTGAAGCTTTCTTT. This encodes CAISGRGQRNTEAFF.

In DNA, the CDR3 is TGTGCCAGCAGCGAAATCAGGGGAGCCGCTGGCTACACCTTC. Translating it yields CASSEIRGAAGYTF. This sequence joins TRBV11-1 and TRBJ1-2; tentative D call: TRBD1 (6 bases). Per the germline V gene, CDR1 is SGHAT and CDR2 is FQDESV (reference sequence). Trimming stripped 5 bases from V and 7 bases from J, with 17 bases between. The CDR3 is 14 amino acids.

In the case of this clone: This same CDR3 is encoded by further DNA sequences in the sample. V is TRBV5-1 and J is TRBJ2-3; TRBD1 matches at 8 bases. V gave up 0 bases and J gave up 3 bases; unmatched junction bases: 3. Germline assignment: CDR1 SGHRS and CDR2 YFSETQ. The CDR3 totals 15 residues. The CDR3 DNA is TGCGCCAGCAGCTTGGGGACAGGGTTTACAGATACGCAGTATTTT. Translated: CASSLGTGFTDTQYF.

This chain links TRBV12-5 with TRBJ2-7; no firm D call. This CDR3 has 12 residues. From germline, CDR1 is LGHNT and CDR2 FRNRAP. The V and J ends lost 1 base and 3 bases respectively, with 4 bases between them. The DNA of the CDR3 is TGTGCTAGTGGTTTGGGCGACTACGAGCAGTACTTC. This codes for CASGLGDYEQYF.

This chain joins TRBV12-5 and TRBJ1-5; perhaps TRBD1 as D (6 bases). Trimming left V 5 bases short and J 4 bases short, with 18 bases between. The CDR3 has 16 amino acids. The germline V gene encodes CDR1 LGHNT and CDR2 FRNRAP. In DNA, the CDR3 is TGTGCTAGTGGTCGGTATGAGCCGGGACAAAATCAGCCCCAGCATTTT. Its translation is CASGRYEPGQNQPQHF.

The V call is TRBV4-2, the J call TRBJ2-5; D may be TRBD2 (7 bases). The ends were cut back, 2 bases at V and 0 bases at J, with 13 bases in the middle. This CDR3 has 16 residues. CDR1 and CDR2 from the germline V gene are LGHNA and YNFKEQ. CDR3 residues: CASSQLRGGHQETQYF. DNA for the CDR3: TGTGCCAGCAGCCAACTCCGCGGGGGCCACCAAGAGACCCAGTACTTC.

This chain joins TRBV9 and TRBJ1-5; D is undetermined. The germline V gene has CDR1 SGDLS and CDR2 YYNGEE. This CDR3 comprises 16 residues. Deletions cut 0 bases from V and 6 bases from J, with 16 bases between. The CDR3 nucleotides are TGTGCCAGCAGCGTAGCCTCCCGCAGGTTTGGTCAGCCCCAGCATTTT. Protein sequence: CASSVASRRFGQPQHF. The variable domain in full, completed from reference TRBV9 and TRBJ1-5, reads DSGVTQTPKHLITATGQRVTLRCSPRSGDLSVYWYQQSLDQGLQFLIQYYNGEERAKGNILERFSAQQFPDLHSELNLSSLELGDSALYFCASSVASRRFGQPQHFGDGTRLSIL.

DNA of the CDR3: TGTGCCAGCAGCTGGGGGGGGCCCCTAGCGGGAGAGTTCGAGACCCAGTACTTC. Its protein is CASSWGGPLAGEFETQYF. This chain connects TRBV5-4 to TRBJ2-5; 10 bases match TRBD2. There are 18 residues in the CDR3. The germline V gene has CDR1 SGHNT and CDR2 YYREEE (reference sequence). V lost 3 bases and J lost 5; bases outside the gene matches: 16.

The chain carries TRBV5-1 and TRBJ1-2; 9 bases line up with TRBD1. J gave up 2 bases and V 4 bases, and 12 bases lay outside the gene matches. Germline lookup yields CDR1 SGHRS and CDR2 YFSETQ. The CDR3 sequence is 17 residues long. For the CDR3, the DNA is TGCGCCAGCAGCCCGGACAGGGGCATCGCTGTAAACTATGGCTACACCTTC. It is translated as CASSPDRGIAVNYGYTF.

V gene TRBV5-1 combines with J gene TRBJ1-1; D is ambiguous. Germline lookup yields CDR1 SGHRS and CDR2 YFSETQ. The V and J ends lost 4 bases and 1 base respectively, with 8 bases between them. The CDR3 has 13 amino acids. The CDR3 here is CASSVLQNTEAFF. CDR3 bases: TGCGCCAGCAGCGTACTTCAGAACACTGAAGCTTTCTTT.

Turning to this clone: This CDR3 is also generated by other DNA sequences in the sample. CDR3 residues: CASSQDGGVQETQYF. CDR3 nucleotides: TGTGCCAGCAGCCAGGATGGGGGGGTTCAAGAGACCCAGTACTTC. The chain joins TRBV4-2 to TRBJ2-5; TRBD2 matches at 7 bases. This CDR3 has 15 amino acids. Trimming at V came to 3 bases and at J to 2 bases, leaving 6 bases not matched to a gene. Germline V gene lookup returns CDR1 LGHNA and CDR2 YNFKEQ.

The J gene is TRBJ1-2, the V gene TRBV5-4; possible D gene TRBD1, 6 bases. Deletions cut 4 bases from V and 4 bases from J, with 11 bases between. This CDR3 comprises 13 residues. Per germline, CDR1 SGHNT and CDR2 YYREEE (reference sequence). The CDR3 sequence is CASSIDRFYGYTF. CDR3 DNA sequence: TGTGCCAGCAGCATAGACAGGTTCTATGGCTACACCTTC.

The chain has TRBV27 and TRBJ2-3; D possibly corresponds to TRBD2 (6 bases). This CDR3 is built from 15 residues. V dropped 6 bases and J dropped 5 bases, with 18 bases sitting between them. Germline CDR1 reads MNHEY; CDR2 reads SMNVEV (reference sequence). CDR3 protein: CASSFNRERRDTQYF. Written as DNA, the CDR3 is TGTGCCAGCAGCTTTAATCGGGAGCGACGAGATACGCAGTATTTT.

The genes are TRBV10-3 and TRBJ1-3, with 10 bases aligning to TRBD1. V gave up 6 bases and J gave up 1 base; unmatched junction bases: 3. The germline gives CDR1 ENHRY, CDR2 SYGVKD. CDR3 length: 15 residues. As DNA, the CDR3 is TGTGCCATCAGGGGACAGGGGCAGTCTGGAAACACCATATATTTT. Translated, it gives CAIRGQGQSGNTIYF.

The genes are TRBV6-1 and TRBJ2-5; the match to TRBD2 covers 13 bases. Germline CDR1 is MNHNS and CDR2 is SASEGT. V gave up 4 bases and J gave up 2 bases; unmatched junction bases: 10. The CDR3 has 18 residues. This chain's CDR3 is CASSVGAPGLAGQETQYF. The CDR3, as DNA: TGTGCCAGCAGTGTTGGAGCGCCGGGACTAGCGGGGCAAGAGACCCAGTACTTC.

This rearrangement joins TRBV30 to TRBJ2-3; D possibly corresponds to TRBD1 (6 bases). The CDR3 consists of 15 residues. V lost 3 bases, J lost 6 bases, and 19 bases lay in between. Germline CDR1 is GTSNPN and CDR2 is SVGIG (reference sequence). The CDR3 loop reads CAWRTLGDTRDTQYF. Written as DNA, the CDR3 is TGTGCCTGGAGGACCTTAGGGGACACTAGGGATACGCAGTATTTT.